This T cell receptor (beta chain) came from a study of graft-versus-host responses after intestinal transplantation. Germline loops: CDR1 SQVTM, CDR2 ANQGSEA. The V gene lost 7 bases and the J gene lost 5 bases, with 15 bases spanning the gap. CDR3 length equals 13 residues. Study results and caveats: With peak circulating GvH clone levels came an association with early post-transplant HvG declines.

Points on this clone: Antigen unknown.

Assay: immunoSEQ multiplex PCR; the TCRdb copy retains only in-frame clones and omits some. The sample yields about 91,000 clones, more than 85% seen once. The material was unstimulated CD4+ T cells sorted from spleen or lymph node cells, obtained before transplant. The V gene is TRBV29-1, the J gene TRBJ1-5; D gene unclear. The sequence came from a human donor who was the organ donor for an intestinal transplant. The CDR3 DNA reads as TGCAGCGCCTCATCTGGGAGGGATCAGCCCCAGCATTTT. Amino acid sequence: CSASSGRDQPQHF.